The 12 T cell receptor beta chains below all came from one sample that was sequenced in a study of blood T cell repertoires in COVID-19. Assay used: immunoSEQ multiplex PCR; TCRdb lists only in-frame clones, some missing. The table includes about 130,000 clones, roughly 82% detected once. The sample comprised peripheral blood. The receptors originated from a human donor in a cohort sampled during active COVID-19.

The V gene is TRBV6-5, the J gene TRBJ1-1, with a possible D match to TRBD1 (5 bases). Trimming stripped 4 bases from V and 3 bases from J, with 12 bases between. CDR3 length equals 14 residues. Germline loops: CDR1 MNHEY, CDR2 SVGAGI. Here the CDR3 DNA reads TGTGCCAGCAGTTTTTGGGGGGGTGACACTGAAGCTTTCTTT. Its translation is CASSFWGGDTEAFF.

The J gene is TRBJ2-7, the V gene TRBV18; 7 bases fit TRBD1. The J segment lost 4 bases and the V segment lost 3 bases, leaving 12 bases of the junction unmatched. The CDR3 totals 16 residues. Germline V lookup: CDR1 KGHSH, CDR2 LQKENI. In DNA, the CDR3 is TGTGCCAGCTCACCCCCCGGGACAGCCAAAACATACGAGCAGTACTTC. It yields the protein CASSPPGTAKTYEQYF.

This clone was seen only once. The V and J genes are TRBV6-5 and TRBJ1-4; perhaps TRBD1 as D (6 bases). Germline V gene data show CDR1 as MNHEY and CDR2 as SVGAGI. The ends were cut back, 6 bases at V and 8 bases at J, with 19 bases in the middle. CDR3 size: 15 residues. CDR3 amino acids: CASSRGAQGGEKLFF. The CDR3 nucleotides are TGTGCCAGCAGCCGAGGGGCACAGGGTGGGGAAAAACTGTTTTTT.

The DNA for the CDR3 is TGTGCCAGCAGCATGGGACAGGGGGCCTACGAGCAGTACTTC. Translated: CASSMGQGAYEQYF. V is TRBV5-6 and J is TRBJ2-7; the match to TRBD1 covers 11 bases. The trim removed 4 bases at V and 2 bases at J, leaving 2 bases unmatched. The germline gives CDR1 SGHDT, CDR2 YYEEEE. CDR3 length: 14 residues.

This clone was seen a handful of times. CDR3 in DNA: TGTGCCAGCAGTTTATCGGCTTACAATGAGCAGTTCTTC. Its protein is CASSLSAYNEQFF. This chain links TRBV27 with TRBJ2-1; D ambiguous. The ends were cut back, 0 bases at V and 4 bases at J, with 4 bases in the middle. CDR3 length: 13 residues. From germline, CDR1 is MNHEY and CDR2 SMNVEV (reference sequence).

The chain recombines TRBV4-1 with TRBJ1-1, with 8 bases matching TRBD1. The CDR3 runs to 15 residues. Germline loops: CDR1 MGHRA, CDR2 YSYEKL. V shed 3 bases, J shed 6 bases, and the junction held 9 bases outside the gene matches. Written as DNA, the CDR3 is TGCGCCAGCAGCCACGCTGACAGGGGCTCCTCTGAAGCTTTCTTT. This translates into CASSHADRGSSEAFF.

The V and J genes are TRBV6-5 and TRBJ1-5; weak D call: TRBD1 (5 bases). CDR1 is MNHEY and CDR2 is SVGAGI in the germline V gene. Trimming took off 6 bases at V and 0 bases at J, with 12 bases between the two ends. CDR3 length: 15 amino acids. CDR3 amino acids: CASRVEGVSNQPQHF. For the CDR3, the DNA is TGTGCCAGCAGGGTGGAAGGGGTTAGCAATCAGCCCCAGCATTTT.

V and J are TRBV7-3 and TRBJ2-1, with TRBD2 as a possible D gene (5 bases). V was trimmed by 3 bases and J by 4 bases, leaving 13 bases between them. CDR3 size: 15 residues. CDR1 is SGHTA, CDR2 FQGTGA, per germline. Here the CDR3 reads CASSFTSTPYNEQFF. CDR3 nucleotide sequence: TGTGCCAGCAGCTTTACTAGTACGCCGTACAATGAGCAGTTCTTC. Based on the CDR3 plus reference TRBV7-3 and TRBJ2-1, the full variable domain is GAGVSQTPSNKVTEKGKYVELRCDPISGHTALYWYRQSLGQGPEFLIYFQGTGAADDSGLPNDRFFAVRPEGSVSTLKIQRTERGDSAVYLCASSFTSTPYNEQFFGPGTRLTVL.

V gene TRBV7-2 combines with J gene TRBJ2-3, with D maybe TRBD2 (5 bases). CDR3 length: 13 residues. V was cut by 6 bases and J by 4 bases, with 11 bases left in between. The germline gives CDR1 SGHTA, CDR2 FQGNSA. CDR3 in amino acids: CASSSTRADTQYF. The DNA of the CDR3 is TGTGCCAGCAGTTCTACTAGAGCAGATACGCAGTATTTT.

The gene calls are TRBV11-3 and TRBJ2-1, with TRBD2 matching over 7 bases. The CDR3 totals 17 residues. Losses at the gene ends were 3 bases for V and 1 base for J; bases not matched to a gene: 9. CDR1 and CDR2 from the germline V gene are SGHNT and YENEEA. CDR3 DNA sequence: TGTGCCAGCAGCTTCACCCCTGGGAGGGCTTCCTACAATGAGCAGTTCTTC. Encoded protein: CASSFTPGRASYNEQFF. The variable domain in full, completed from reference TRBV11-3 and TRBJ2-1, reads EAGVVQSPRYKIIEKKQPVAFWCNPISGHNTLYWYLQNLGQGPELLIRYENEEAVDDSQLPKDRFSAERLKGVDSTLKIQPAELGDSAVYLCASSFTPGRASYNEQFFGPGTRLTVL.

This chain uses TRBV12-1 with TRBJ2-7; TRBD2 is taken as the D call from the table, unchecked against the DNA. TRBV12-1 is deemed a pseudogene. The length of the CDR3 is 18 residues. The CDR3 DNA reads TGTGCCAGCAGCTTGACGCCGGGACTAGAGTTGGAGGAATACGAGCAGTACTTC. As protein: CASSLTPGLELEEYEQYF.

This clone showed up just a few times. The rearrangement joins TRBV5-4 to TRBJ2-3, with D possibly TRBD2 on 6 matching bases. Germline V gene sequence: CDR1 SGHNT, CDR2 YYREEE (reference sequence). The CDR3 consists of 15 residues. Trimming took off 3 bases at V and 2 bases at J, with 13 bases between the two ends. CDR3 residues: CASSSPWGVTDTQYF. The CDR3 DNA reads TGTGCCAGCAGCTCCCCATGGGGGGTCACAGATACGCAGTATTTT.